This TCR beta chain came from a study of spatial heterogeneity in lung cancer. Time point in this sample: sample taken at primary tumor resection. Patients with untreated early-stage non-small cell lung cancer, numbering around 72, were the donors. Unsorted whole RNA of tumor, nontumor lung or frozen PBMC was sequenced. The CDR3 sequence is 17 residues long. Trimming removed 2 bases from V and 3 bases from J; junction bases left unmatched: 10. Germline V gene lookup returns CDR1 KGHSH and CDR2 LQKENI. Study-level points and caveats: In tumors, expanded intratumoral alpha and beta TCR counts tracked mutation counts.

Every TCR cDNA molecule carried a tag that served as a unique molecular identifier. MiXCR, applied by TCRdb to the 5' RACE reads, yields one record per CDR3 protein. This sample has 20,000 to 25,000 distinct CDR3 sequences, with approximately 4.3% found just once. At least ten counts were recorded for this clonotype. Its target is unknown. This clonotype was sampled from a male donor with early-stage non-small cell lung cancer. The chain joins TRBV18 to TRBJ2-1; TRBD2 agrees at 7 bases. Sequencing was performed on lung tumor tissue, taken at surgery. The CDR3 region is CASSPGLTGGNYNEQFF. CDR3 bases: TGTGCCAGCTCACCAGGGCTAACGGGGGGTAACTACAATGAGCAGTTCTTC.